This TCR beta chain was recovered during a study of T-cell memory formation after mild COVID-19. Study as a whole: TCR clusters mostly belonged to single donors.

Concerning this clonotype itself: What it binds is not known.

CDR1 and CDR2 from the germline V gene are GTSNPN and SVGIG (reference sequence). The CDR3 has 13 amino acids. V lost 4 bases and J 3 bases, leaving 13 bases between the germline ends. In TCRdb, the 5' RACE reads were re-called with MiXCR into one record per CDR3 protein. The repertoire holds over 500,000 distinct CDR3 sequences, with 15% to 20% as singletons. Study-wide results and caveats: Clones that contracted clustered mainly in CM and EM if CD4+ and in EMRA if CD8+. Still unconfirmed is whether the second-wave clones peaking on day 37 recognized SARS-CoV-2. Memory from before infection featured some responding clones, which suggests cross-reactive memory joined.

Sequencing was performed on PBMCs or a T cell subset sorted from them (not recorded which). The clonotype comes from an adult woman who had mild COVID-19 (a few samples of this study predate the infection). Cell type and time point are not known. This sequence joins TRBV30 and TRBJ2-7; D is possibly TRBD1 (5 bases). The CDR3 bases are TGTGCCTGGATGGGGCCCGTCCACTACGAGCAGTACTTC. It codes for CAWMGPVHYEQYF.